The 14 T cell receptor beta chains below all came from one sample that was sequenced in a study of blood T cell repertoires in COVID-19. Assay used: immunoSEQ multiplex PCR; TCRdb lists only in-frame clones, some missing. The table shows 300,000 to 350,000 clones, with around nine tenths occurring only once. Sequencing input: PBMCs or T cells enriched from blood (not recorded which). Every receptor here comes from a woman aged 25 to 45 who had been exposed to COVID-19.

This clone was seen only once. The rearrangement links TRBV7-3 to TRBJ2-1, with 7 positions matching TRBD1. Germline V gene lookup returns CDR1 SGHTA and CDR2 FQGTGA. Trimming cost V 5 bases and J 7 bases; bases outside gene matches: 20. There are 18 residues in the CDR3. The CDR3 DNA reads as TGTGCCAGCAGCCTCTCTACCTCCTTGACAGGGAAGGGTAATGAGCAGTTCTTC. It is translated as CASSLSTSLTGKGNEQFF.

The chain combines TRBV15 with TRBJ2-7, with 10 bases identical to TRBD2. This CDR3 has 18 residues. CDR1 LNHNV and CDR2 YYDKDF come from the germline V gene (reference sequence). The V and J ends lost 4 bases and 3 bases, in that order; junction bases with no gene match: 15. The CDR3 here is CATSNQLAGRTTNYEQYF. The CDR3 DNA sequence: TGTGCCACCAGCAACCAACTAGCGGGGCGGACCACCAACTACGAGCAGTACTTC.

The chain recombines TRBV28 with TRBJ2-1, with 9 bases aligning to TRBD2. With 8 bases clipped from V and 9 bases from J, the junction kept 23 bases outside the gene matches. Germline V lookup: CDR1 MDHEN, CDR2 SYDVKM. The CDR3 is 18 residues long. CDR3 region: CASAFWGGRAPTRREQFF. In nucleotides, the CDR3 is TGTGCCAGCGCTTTTTGGGGCGGGAGGGCTCCAACGAGGCGTGAGCAGTTCTTC.

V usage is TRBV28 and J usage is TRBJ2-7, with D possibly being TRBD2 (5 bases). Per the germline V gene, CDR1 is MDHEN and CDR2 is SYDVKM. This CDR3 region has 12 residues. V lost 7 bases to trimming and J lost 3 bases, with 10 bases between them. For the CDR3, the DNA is TGTGCCAGCACCCGGGGTGTCTACGAGCAGTACTTC. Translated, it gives CASTRGVYEQYF.

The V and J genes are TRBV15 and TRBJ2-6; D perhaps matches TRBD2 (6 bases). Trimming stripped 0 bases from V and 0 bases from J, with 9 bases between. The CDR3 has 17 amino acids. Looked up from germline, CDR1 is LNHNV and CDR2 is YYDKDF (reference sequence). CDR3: CATSRDQGGSGANVLTF. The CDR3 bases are TGTGCCACCAGCAGAGATCAGGGAGGCTCTGGGGCCAACGTCCTGACTTTC.

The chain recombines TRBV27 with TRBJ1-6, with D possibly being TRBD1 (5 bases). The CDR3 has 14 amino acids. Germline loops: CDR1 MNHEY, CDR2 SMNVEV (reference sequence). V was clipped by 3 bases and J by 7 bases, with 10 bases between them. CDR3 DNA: TGTGCCAGCAGTTTGGCAGGGAACAATTCACCCCTCCACTTT. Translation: CASSLAGNNSPLHF.

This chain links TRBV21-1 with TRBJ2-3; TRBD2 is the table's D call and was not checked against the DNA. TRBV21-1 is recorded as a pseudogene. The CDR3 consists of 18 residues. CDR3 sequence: CASSKAYWATRDGDTQYF. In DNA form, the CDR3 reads TGTGCCAGCAGCAAAGCCTATTGGGCAACTAGAGACGGGGATACGCAGTATTTT.

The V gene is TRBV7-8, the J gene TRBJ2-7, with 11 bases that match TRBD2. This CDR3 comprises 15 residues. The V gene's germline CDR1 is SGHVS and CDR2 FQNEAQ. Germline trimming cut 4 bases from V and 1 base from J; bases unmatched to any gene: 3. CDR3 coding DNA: TGTGCCAGCAGCTGGGGGACTAGCGGATCCTACGAGCAGTACTTC. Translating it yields CASSWGTSGSYEQYF. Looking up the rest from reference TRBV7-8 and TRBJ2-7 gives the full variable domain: GAGVSQSPRYKVAKRGQDVALRCDPISGHVSLFWYQQALGQGPEFLTYFQNEAQLDKSGLPSDRFFAERPEGSVSTLKIQRTQQEDSAVYLCASSWGTSGSYEQYFGPGTRLTVT.

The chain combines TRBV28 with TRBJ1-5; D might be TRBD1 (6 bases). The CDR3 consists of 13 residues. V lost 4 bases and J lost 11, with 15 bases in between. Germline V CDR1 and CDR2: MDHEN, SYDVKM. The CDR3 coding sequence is TGTGCCAGCAGTTCAGGGGCGGGTGGGGCCCAGCATTTT. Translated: CASSSGAGGAQHF.

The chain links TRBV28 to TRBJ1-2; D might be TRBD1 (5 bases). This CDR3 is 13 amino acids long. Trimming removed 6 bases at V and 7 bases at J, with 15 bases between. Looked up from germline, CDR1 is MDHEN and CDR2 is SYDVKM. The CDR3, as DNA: TGTGCCAGCAGCCGGGCGGACATCCTTGGCTACACCTTC. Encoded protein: CASSRADILGYTF.

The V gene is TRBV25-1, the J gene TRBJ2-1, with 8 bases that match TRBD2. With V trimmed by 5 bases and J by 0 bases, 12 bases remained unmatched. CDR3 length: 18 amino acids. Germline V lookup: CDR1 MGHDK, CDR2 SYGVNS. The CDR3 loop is CASSSRGSGIFSYNEQFF. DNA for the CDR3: TGTGCCAGCAGTTCCAGGGGTAGCGGGATTTTCTCCTACAATGAGCAGTTCTTC. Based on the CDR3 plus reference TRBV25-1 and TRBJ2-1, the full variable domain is EADIYQTPRYLVIGTGKKITLECSQTMGHDKMYWYQQDPGMELHLIHYSYGVNSTEKGDLSSESTVSRIRTEHFPLTLESARPSHTSQYLCASSSRGSGIFSYNEQFFGPGTRLTVL.

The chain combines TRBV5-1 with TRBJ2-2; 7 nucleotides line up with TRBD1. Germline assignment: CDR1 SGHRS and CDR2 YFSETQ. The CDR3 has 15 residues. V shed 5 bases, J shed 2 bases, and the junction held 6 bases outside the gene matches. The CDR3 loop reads CASRPGTVNTGELFF. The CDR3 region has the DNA TGCGCCAGCAGACCAGGGACAGTCAACACCGGGGAGCTGTTTTTT.

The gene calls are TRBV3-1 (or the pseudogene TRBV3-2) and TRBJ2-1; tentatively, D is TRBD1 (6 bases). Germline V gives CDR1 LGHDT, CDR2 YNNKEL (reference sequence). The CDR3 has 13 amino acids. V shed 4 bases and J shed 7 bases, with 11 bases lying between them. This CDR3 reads CASSLRTENEQFF. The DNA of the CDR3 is TGTGCCAGCAGCCTACGGACAGAGAATGAGCAGTTCTTC.

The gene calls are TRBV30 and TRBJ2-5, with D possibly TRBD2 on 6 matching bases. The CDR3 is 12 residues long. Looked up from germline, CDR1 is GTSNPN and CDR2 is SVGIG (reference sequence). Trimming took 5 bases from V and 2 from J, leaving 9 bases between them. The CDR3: CAWGTLQETQYF. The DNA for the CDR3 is TGTGCCTGGGGGACTTTACAAGAGACCCAGTACTTC.